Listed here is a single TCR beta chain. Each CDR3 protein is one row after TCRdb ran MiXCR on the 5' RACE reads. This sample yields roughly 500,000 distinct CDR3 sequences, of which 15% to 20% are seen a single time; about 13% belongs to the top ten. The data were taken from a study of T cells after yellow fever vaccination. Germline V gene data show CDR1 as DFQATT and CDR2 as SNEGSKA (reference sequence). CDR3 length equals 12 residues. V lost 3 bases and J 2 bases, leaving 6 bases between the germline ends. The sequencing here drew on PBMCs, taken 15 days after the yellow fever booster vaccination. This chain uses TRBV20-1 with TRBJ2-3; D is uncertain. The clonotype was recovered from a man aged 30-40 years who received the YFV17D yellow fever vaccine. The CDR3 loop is CSARSPTDTQYF. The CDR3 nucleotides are TGCAGTGCTAGGTCGCCCACAGATACGCAGTATTTT.